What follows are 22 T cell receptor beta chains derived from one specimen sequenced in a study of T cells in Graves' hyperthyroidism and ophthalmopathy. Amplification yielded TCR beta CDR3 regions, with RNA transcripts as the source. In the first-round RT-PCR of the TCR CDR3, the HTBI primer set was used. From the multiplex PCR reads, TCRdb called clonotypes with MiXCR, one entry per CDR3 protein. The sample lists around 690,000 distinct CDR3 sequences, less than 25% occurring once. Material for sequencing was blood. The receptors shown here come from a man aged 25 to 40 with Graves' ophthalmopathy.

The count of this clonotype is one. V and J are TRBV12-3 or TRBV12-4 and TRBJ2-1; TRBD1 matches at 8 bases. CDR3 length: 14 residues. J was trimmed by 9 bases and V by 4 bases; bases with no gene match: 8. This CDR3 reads CASSSKPGQAEQFF. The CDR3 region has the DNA TGTGCCAGCAGTTCCAAACCGGGACAGGCTGAGCAGTTCTTC.

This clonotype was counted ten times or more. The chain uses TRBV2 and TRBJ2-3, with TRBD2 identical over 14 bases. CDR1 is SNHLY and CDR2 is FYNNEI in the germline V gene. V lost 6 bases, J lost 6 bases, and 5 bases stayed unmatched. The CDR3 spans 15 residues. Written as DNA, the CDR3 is TGTGCCAGCAGGGGGACTAGCGGGAGCGTGGATACGCAGTATTTT. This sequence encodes CASRGTSGSVDTQYF.

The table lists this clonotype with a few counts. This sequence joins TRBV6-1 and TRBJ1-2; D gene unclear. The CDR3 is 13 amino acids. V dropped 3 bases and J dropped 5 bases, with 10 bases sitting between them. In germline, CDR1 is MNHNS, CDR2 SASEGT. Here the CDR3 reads CASSEGRSYGYTF. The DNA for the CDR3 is TGTGCCAGCAGTGAGGGCAGGAGTTATGGCTACACCTTC.

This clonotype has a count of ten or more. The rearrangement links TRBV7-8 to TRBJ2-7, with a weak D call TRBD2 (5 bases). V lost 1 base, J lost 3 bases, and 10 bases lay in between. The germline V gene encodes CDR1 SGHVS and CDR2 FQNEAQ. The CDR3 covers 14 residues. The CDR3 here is CASSLGGYRYEQYF. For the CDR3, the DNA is TGTGCCAGCAGCTTAGGCGGGTACCGCTACGAGCAGTACTTC.

CDR3 loop: CASRTGDAGEAFF. As DNA, the CDR3 is TGTGCCAGCAGGACAGGGGACGCCGGTGAAGCTTTCTTT. This rearrangement joins TRBV2 to TRBJ1-1; 8 bases map to TRBD1. The CDR3 spans 13 residues. Germline values: CDR1 SNHLY, CDR2 FYNNEI. The trim removed 6 bases at V and 7 bases at J, leaving 7 bases unmatched.

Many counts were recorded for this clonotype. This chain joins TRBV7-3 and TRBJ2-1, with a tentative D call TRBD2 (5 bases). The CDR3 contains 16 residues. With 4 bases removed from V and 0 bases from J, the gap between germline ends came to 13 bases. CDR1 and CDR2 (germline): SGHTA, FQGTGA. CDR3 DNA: TGTGCCAGCAGCTGGGGTAGGGAGAGCTCCTACAATGAGCAGTTCTTC. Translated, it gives CASSWGRESSYNEQFF.

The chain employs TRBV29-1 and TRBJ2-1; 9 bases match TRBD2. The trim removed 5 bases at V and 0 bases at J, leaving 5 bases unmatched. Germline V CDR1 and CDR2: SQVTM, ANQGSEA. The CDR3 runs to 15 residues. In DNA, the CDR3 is TGCAGCGTTCAGACTAGCGGTAGCTCCTACAATGAGCAGTTCTTC. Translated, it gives CSVQTSGSSYNEQFF.

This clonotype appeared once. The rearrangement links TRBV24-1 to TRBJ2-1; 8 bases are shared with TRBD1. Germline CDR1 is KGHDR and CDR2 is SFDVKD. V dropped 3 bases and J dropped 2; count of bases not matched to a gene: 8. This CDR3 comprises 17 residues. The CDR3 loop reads CATSDPSRGPTYNEQFF. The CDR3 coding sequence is TGTGCCACCAGTGATCCCTCCAGGGGGCCCACCTACAATGAGCAGTTCTTC.

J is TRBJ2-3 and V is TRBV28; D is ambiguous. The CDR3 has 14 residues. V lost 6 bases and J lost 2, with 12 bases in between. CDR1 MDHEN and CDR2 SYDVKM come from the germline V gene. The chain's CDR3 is CASRMGLATDTQYF. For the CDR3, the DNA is TGTGCCAGCAGGATGGGTTTAGCCACAGATACGCAGTATTTT.

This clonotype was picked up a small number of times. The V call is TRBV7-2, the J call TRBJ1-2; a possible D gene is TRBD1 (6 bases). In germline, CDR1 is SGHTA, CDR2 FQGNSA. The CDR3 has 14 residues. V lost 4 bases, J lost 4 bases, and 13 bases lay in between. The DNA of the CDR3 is TGTGCCAGCAGCTCAGGGGACGGCTTCTATGGCTACACCTTC. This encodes CASSSGDGFYGYTF. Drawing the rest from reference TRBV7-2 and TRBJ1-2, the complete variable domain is GAGVSQSPSNKVTEKGKDVELRCDPISGHTALYWYRQSLGQGLEFLIYFQGNSAPDKSGLPSDRFSAERTGGSVSTLTIQRTQQEDSAVYLCASSSGDGFYGYTFGSGTRLTVV.

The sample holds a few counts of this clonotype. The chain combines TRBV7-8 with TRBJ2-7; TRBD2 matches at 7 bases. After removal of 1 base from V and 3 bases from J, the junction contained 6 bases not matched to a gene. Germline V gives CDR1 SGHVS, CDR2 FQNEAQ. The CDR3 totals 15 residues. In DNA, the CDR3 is TGTGCCAGCAGCTTAGAGTTGGCTAGCGGCTACGAGCAGTACTTC. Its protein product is CASSLELASGYEQYF.

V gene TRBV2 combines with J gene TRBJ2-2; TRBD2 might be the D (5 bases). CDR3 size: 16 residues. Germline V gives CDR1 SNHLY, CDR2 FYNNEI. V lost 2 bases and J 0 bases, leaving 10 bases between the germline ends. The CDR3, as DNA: TGTGCCAGCAGTGAATGGCGGGCAACGAACACCGGGGAGCTGTTTTTT. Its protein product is CASSEWRATNTGELFF.

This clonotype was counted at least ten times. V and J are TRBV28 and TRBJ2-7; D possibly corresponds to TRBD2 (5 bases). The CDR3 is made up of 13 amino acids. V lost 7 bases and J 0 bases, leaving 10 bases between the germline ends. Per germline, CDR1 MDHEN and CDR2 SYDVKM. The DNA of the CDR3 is TGTGCCAGCAAAGGAAGCGGCTCCTACGAGCAGTACTTC. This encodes CASKGSGSYEQYF.

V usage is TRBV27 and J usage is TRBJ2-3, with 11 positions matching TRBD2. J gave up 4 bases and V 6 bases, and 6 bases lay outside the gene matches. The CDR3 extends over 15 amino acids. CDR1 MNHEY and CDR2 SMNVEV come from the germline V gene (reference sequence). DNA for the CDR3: TGTGCCAGCAGGGTAGCGGGAGGGCCGGCAGATACGCAGTATTTT. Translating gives CASRVAGGPADTQYF.

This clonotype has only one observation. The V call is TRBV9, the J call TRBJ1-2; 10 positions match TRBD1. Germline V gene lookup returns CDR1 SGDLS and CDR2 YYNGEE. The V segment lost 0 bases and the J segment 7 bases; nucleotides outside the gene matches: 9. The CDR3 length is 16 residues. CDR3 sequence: CASSVAWGQGLGGYTF. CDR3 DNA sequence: TGTGCCAGCAGCGTAGCTTGGGGACAGGGGCTCGGTGGCTACACCTTC.

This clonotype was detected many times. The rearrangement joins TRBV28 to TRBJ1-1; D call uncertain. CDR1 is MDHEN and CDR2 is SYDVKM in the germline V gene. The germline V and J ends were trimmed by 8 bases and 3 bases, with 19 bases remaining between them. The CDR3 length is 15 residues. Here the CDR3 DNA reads TGTGCCAGCCCCCCCAGAGGATGGGTCGACACTGAAGCTTTCTTT. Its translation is CASPPRGWVDTEAFF.

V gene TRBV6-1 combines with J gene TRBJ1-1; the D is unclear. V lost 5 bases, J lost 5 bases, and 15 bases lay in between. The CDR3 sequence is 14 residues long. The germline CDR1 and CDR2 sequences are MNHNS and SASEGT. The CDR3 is CASSSNGGETEAFF. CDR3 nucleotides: TGTGCCAGCAGTTCCAATGGTGGTGAGACTGAAGCTTTCTTT.

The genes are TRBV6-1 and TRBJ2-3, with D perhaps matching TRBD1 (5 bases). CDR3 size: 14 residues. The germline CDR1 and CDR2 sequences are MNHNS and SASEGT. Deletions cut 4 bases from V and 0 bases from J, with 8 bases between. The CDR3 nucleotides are TGTGCCAGCAGTGGACAGAGTAGCACAGATACGCAGTATTTT. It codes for CASSGQSSTDTQYF.

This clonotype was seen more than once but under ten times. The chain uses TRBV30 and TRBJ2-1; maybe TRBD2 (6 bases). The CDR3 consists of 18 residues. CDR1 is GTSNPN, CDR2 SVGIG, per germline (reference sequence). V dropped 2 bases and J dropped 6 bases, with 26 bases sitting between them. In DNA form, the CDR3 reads TGTGCCTGGAGTTCTATAGCTCGGGGACTTCCGACTTTCAATGAGCAGTTCTTC. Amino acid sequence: CAWSSIARGLPTFNEQFF.

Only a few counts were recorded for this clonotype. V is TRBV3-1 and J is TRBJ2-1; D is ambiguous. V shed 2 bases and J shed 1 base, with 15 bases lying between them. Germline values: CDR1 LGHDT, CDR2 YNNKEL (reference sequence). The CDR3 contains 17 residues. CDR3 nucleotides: TGTGCCAGCAGCCAAATCCCCCGCATGGGTTCCTACAATGAGCAGTTCTTC. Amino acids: CASSQIPRMGSYNEQFF.

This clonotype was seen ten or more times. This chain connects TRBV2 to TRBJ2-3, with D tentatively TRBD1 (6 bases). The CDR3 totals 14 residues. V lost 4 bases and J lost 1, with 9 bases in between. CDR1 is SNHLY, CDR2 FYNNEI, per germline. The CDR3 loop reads CASSGGQGTDTQYF. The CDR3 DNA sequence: TGTGCCAGCAGTGGGGGGCAGGGCACAGATACGCAGTATTTT.

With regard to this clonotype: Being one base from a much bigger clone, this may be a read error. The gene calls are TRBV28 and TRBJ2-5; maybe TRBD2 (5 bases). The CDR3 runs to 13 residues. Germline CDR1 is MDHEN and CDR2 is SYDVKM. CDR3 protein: CAISSVAQETQYF. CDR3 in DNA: TGTGCCATCAGTAGCGTAGCCCAAGAGACCCAGTACTTC.